This T cell receptor beta chain is drawn from a study of shared clonotypes between healthy human individuals. Study conclusions and caveats: Rarefaction showed that sequencing of sorted subsets was incomplete (despite large depth).

For this clone: No antigen is known for it.

Here immunoSEQ multiplex PCR was the method, and the copy in TCRdb shows in-frame clones only, minus some. In the table there are a few million clones, around 94% of which are singletons. The sequencing input was naive CD4+ T cells sorted from blood. Subset noted: CD45RA+ positively selected. The TCR sequence derives from a man aged 18 to 30 in good health.

CDR3 nucleotide sequence: TGTGCCTGGAGTATCGGGACACTCTACGAGCAGTACTTC. Translating gives CAWSIGTLYEQYF. The V gene is TRBV30, the J gene TRBJ2-7; D perhaps matches TRBD1 (6 bases). V was clipped by 2 bases and J by 3 bases, with 11 bases between them. Germline CDR1 GTSNPN, CDR2 SVGIG (reference sequence). The CDR3 has 13 residues.